This T cell receptor delta chain was recovered during a study of Vδ1+ human thymocytes. The study's findings and limits: Donors shared many TRG clonotypes but few TRD clonotypes. Thymic delta-chain repertoires held 15% to 20% Vdelta2 sequences and few Vdelta3, despite high sort purity. Thymic TRG and TRD repertoires appeared highly polyclonal, with Gaussian CDR3 length distributions.

Worth noting for this clone: The antigen is unknown.

After alphabeta T cell depletion, CD3+ Vdelta1+ Vdelta2- thymocytes were sorted. Sequences come from RNA converted to cDNA by reverse transcription. CDR3 amplicons came from multiplex PCR with pooled V-gene forward and constant-region reverse primers. TCRdb reanalysed the multiplex PCR reads with CATT. The data hold over 45,000 delta-chain clones, with more than 15% observed a single time. The CDR3 runs 17 residues. Germline trimming cut 3 bases from V and 1 base from J; bases unmatched to any gene: 6. Germline V lookup: CDR1 TSWWSYY, CDR2 QGS. This sequence was found in a boy younger than two who had congenital heart surgery. V usage is TRDV1 and J usage is TRDJ1; TRDD3 agrees at 12 bases. Sequencing was carried out using Vdelta1+ gamma-delta thymocytes from the thymus. As to subset: FACS-sorted CD3+ TCRalphabeta- TCRVdelta1+ TCRVdelta2- thymocytes. DNA of the CDR3: TGTGCTCTTGGGGAGCCGTCTGGGGGATACGTCACCGATAAACTCATCTTT. Amino acid sequence: CALGEPSGGYVTDKLIF.